This T cell receptor (beta chain) derives from a study of CD4+ T cells in melanoma. The protocol was immunoSEQ multiplex PCR, while the TCRdb copy is restricted to in-frame clones and leaves out a portion. The table includes about 140,000 clones, 80% to 95% detected once. The CDR3 covers 15 residues. Looked up from germline, CDR1 is SEHNR and CDR2 is FQNEAQ (reference sequence). The junction had 5 bases not matched to a gene; V was cut back by 5 bases and J by 2 bases. The sequence came from a human donor with melanoma. The chain has TRBV7-9 and TRBJ1-2; 10 positions match TRBD1. The CDR3 loop reads CASSNSDRGNYGYTF. CDR3 sequence (DNA): TGTGCCAGCAGCAACTCGGACAGGGGGAACTATGGCTACACCTTC.